This T cell receptor beta chain was found in a study of cytomegalovirus exposure and HLA in healthy donors. The wider study: The study placed around 85% of its 398 genotyped donors in the Caucasian-associated ancestry cluster. Whole-study results and caveats: Several V segments, TRBV6-2 and TRBV6-3 among them, could not be told apart and were dropped. Most TCRs appeared rarely, but some public TCRs recurred in many donors.

Vbeta (60) and Jbeta (13) primers were used in the PCR. Using immunoSEQ multiplex PCR, the repertoire was profiled, and TCRdb retains in-frame clones only, with some absent. This table holds roughly 150,000 clones, over 60% found once. A remark on this clone: Antigen specificity is unknown. Compared with germline, one end of the junction differs, possibly owing to a read error.

Germline V gene sequence: CDR1 SEHNR, CDR2 FQNEAQ (reference sequence). The CDR3 totals 16 residues. The sequencing input was PBMCs. This TCR came from a woman between 35 and 50 years old in good health and CMV-seronegative. The chain joins TRBV7-9 to TRBJ2-1; TRBD2 matches 8 bases. DNA of the CDR3: TGTTCCAGCAGCTTAAAGAGCGGGAGCTCCTACAATGAGCAGTTCTTC. Protein: CSSSLKSGSSYNEQFF.